This T cell receptor beta chain was captured in a study of blood T cell repertoires in COVID-19. On the study more broadly: Nucleic acid was either cDNA or gDNA, and it came from T cells, B-cell-depleted T cells, or PBMCs.

Assay: immunoSEQ multiplex PCR; the TCRdb copy retains only in-frame clones and omits some. The table records 150,000 or so clones, roughly 87% of them present only once. A PCR-confirmed or clinician-diagnosed COVID-19 case had contacted exposed participants within 2 weeks of entry. V was clipped by 2 bases and J by 5 bases, with 12 bases between them. This CDR3 contains 14 residues. From germline, CDR1 is SQVTM and CDR2 ANQGSEA. The sequencing input was PBMCs or T cells enriched from blood (not recorded which). This sequence joins TRBV29-1 and TRBJ2-2, with D possibly matching TRBD1 (5 bases). The clonotype was recovered from a woman in her forties who had been exposed to COVID-19. Here the CDR3 reads CSVEMGKGTGELFF. The CDR3 DNA reads TGCAGCGTTGAAATGGGCAAGGGGACCGGGGAGCTGTTTTTT.